Below, 32 T cell receptor beta chains from the same sample are listed, as sequenced in a study of T-cell memory formation after mild COVID-19 (dated by TCRdb to 2020 to 2023). Receptor amplification or capture employed 5' RACE. Sequencing relied on an Illumina NovaSeq 6000. Using fastp trimming at Q25 and MiXCR clonotype assembly, TCRdb reanalyzed the public sequencing data and kept in-frame beta chains. Rows are unified per CDR3 protein, each entry keeping the most common DNA and genes. The sample table shows around 200,000 distinct CDR3 sequences, and roughly 17% are seen once. The leading ten clones occupy about 2% of the sample. The material sequenced was PBMCs or a T cell subset sorted from them (not recorded which). The receptors derive from an adult woman who had mild COVID-19 (a few samples of this study predate the infection). The sample titles of this study are shuffled in the database, so cell type and time point are left out; the donor was told from shared clones.

The chain employs TRBV24-1 and TRBJ2-3, with TRBD2 as a possible D gene (6 bases). Germline V gene data show CDR1 as KGHDR and CDR2 as SFDVKD. This CDR3 comprises 16 residues. The germline V and J ends were trimmed by 3 bases and 0 bases, with 12 bases remaining between them. Here the CDR3 DNA reads TGTGCCACCAGTGATCCTCTGGGGGGAAGCACAGATACGCAGTATTTT. This encodes CATSDPLGGSTDTQYF.

The chain is built from TRBV7-9 and TRBJ1-3, with D uncertain. Germline-derived CDR1 and CDR2 are SEHNR and FQNEAQ (reference sequence). The CDR3 runs to 13 residues. V was cut by 5 bases and J by 1 base, with 6 bases left in between. The CDR3 DNA reads TGTGCCAGCAGCCACTCTTCTGGAAACACCATATATTTT. Translation: CASSHSSGNTIYF.

The chain joins TRBV20-1 to TRBJ1-2; D may be TRBD1 (5 bases). The CDR3 sequence is 12 residues long. Germline CDR1 DFQATT, CDR2 SNEGSKA (reference sequence). V was cut by 4 bases and J by 4 bases, with 10 bases left in between. The CDR3 DNA is TGCAGTGCTACCGGACACCGCTATGGCTACACCTTC. Its protein is CSATGHRYGYTF.

The sample holds a few counts of this clonotype. The chain uses TRBV3-1 and TRBJ2-4; D is undetermined. The germline CDR1 and CDR2 sequences are LGHDT and YNNKEL (reference sequence). V shed 4 bases and J shed 8 bases, with 9 bases lying between them. This CDR3 has 12 amino acids. CDR3: CASSPDSDIQYF. For the CDR3, the DNA is TGTGCCAGCAGCCCAGATTCGGACATTCAGTACTTC.

The chain is built from TRBV14 and TRBJ2-5, with D unresolved. CDR1 SGHDN and CDR2 FVKESK come from the germline V gene. This CDR3 has 14 amino acids. Between the trimmed V and J ends, which lost 6 bases and 5 bases, there was a span of 16 bases. This CDR3 reads CASSFNTAIETQYF. In DNA, the CDR3 is TGTGCCAGCAGTTTTAACACGGCGATTGAGACCCAGTACTTC.

This clonotype came up a few times. The chain links TRBV5-1 to TRBJ2-2; D unclear. There are 15 residues in the CDR3. The V end was cut by 0 bases, the J end by 4 bases, with 10 bases between. Looked up from germline, CDR1 is SGHRS and CDR2 is YFSETQ. This CDR3 reads CASSLASLGTGELFF. The CDR3 nucleotides read TGCGCCAGCAGCTTGGCCAGTCTCGGCACCGGGGAGCTGTTTTTT.

The chain has TRBV6-5 and TRBJ1-1; 7 positions match TRBD1. The CDR3 has 15 amino acids. V was pared by 5 bases and J by 5 bases, with 11 bases of the junction left unmatched. Germline CDR1 reads MNHEY; CDR2 reads SVGAGI. CDR3 amino acids: CASSTRRGQGTEAFF. Written as DNA, the CDR3 is TGTGCCAGCAGTACCCGAAGGGGGCAGGGAACTGAAGCTTTCTTT.

This clonotype was counted a few times. The chain has TRBV5-6 and TRBJ2-6; a weak D match, TRBD1 (6 bases). In germline, CDR1 is SGHDT, CDR2 YYEEEE. The CDR3 is 16 amino acids. V lost 4 bases, J lost 2 bases, and 13 bases lay in between. The CDR3 region has the DNA TGTGCCAGCAGCGTGTTACAGGGTGCTGGGGCCAACGTCCTGACTTTC. Its protein product is CASSVLQGAGANVLTF. Variable domain in full (rest from reference TRBV5-6 and TRBJ2-6): DAGVTQSPTHLIKTRGQQVTLRCSPKSGHDTVSWYQQALGQGPQFIFQYYEEEERQRGNFPDRFSGHQFPNYSSELNVNALLLGDSALYLCASSVLQGAGANVLTFGAGSRLTVL.

This clonotype was seen a handful of times. The chain carries TRBV28 and TRBJ1-2; D gene unclear. Trimming pared 5 bases from V and 8 bases from J, leaving 9 bases between. The CDR3 spans 11 residues. Germline CDR1 reads MDHEN; CDR2 reads SYDVKM. The CDR3 coding sequence is TGTGCCAGCAGTGGCCCCGGGGGCTACACCTTC. The encoded protein is CASSGPGGYTF.

CDR3 protein: CASSSYLGGDYEQYF. The DNA of the CDR3 is TGTGCCAGTAGTAGTTACCTCGGGGGGGACTACGAGCAGTACTTC. V and J are TRBV19 and TRBJ2-7; 8 bases align to TRBD2. The trim removed 4 bases at V and 3 bases at J, leaving 8 bases unmatched. CDR3 length: 15 residues. Per germline, CDR1 LNHDA and CDR2 SQIVND (reference sequence).

The chain uses TRBV19 and TRBJ1-2; 7 bases map to TRBD1. The CDR3 has 15 residues. Unmatched junction bases numbered 15, after V lost 9 bases and J lost 5 bases. CDR1 and CDR2 from the germline V gene are LNHDA and SQIVND (reference sequence). CDR3: CASLTGGGLGYGYTF. The DNA of the CDR3 is TGTGCCAGCCTAACGGGAGGGGGCCTGGGGTATGGCTACACCTTC.

This rearrangement joins TRBV29-1 to TRBJ2-2; D is tentatively TRBD1 or TRBD2 (5 bases each). V was pared by 4 bases and J by 4 bases, with 19 bases between. The CDR3 has 16 amino acids. Germline assignment: CDR1 SQVTM and CDR2 ANQGSEA. The CDR3, as DNA: TGCAGCGTTGGGGACCCACGAAGGGTGGCCACCGGGGAGCTGTTTTTT. Encoded protein: CSVGDPRRVATGELFF.

This chain links TRBV5-1 with TRBJ2-7, with 10 bases identical to TRBD1. The trim removed 2 bases at V and 3 bases at J, leaving 11 bases unmatched. The CDR3 has 17 residues. CDR1 and CDR2 from the germline V gene are SGHRS and YFSETQ. The CDR3 region has the DNA TGCGCCAGCAGCTTCCTCCCGCAGACAGGGGGCCGCTACGAGCAGTACTTC. It encodes CASSFLPQTGGRYEQYF.

This CDR3 reads CASTWRKRAGYEQYF. The CDR3 DNA follows: TGTGCCAGCACCTGGAGGAAGCGGGCGGGTTACGAGCAGTACTTC. The chain recombines TRBV21-1 with TRBJ2-7; no DNA check was done on the table's D call, TRBD2. TRBV21-1 is given as a pseudogene. This CDR3 contains 15 residues.

This clonotype occurred a few times. The chain employs TRBV24-1 and TRBJ2-7; the D is unclear. In germline, CDR1 is KGHDR, CDR2 SFDVKD. The V end lost 7 bases, the J end lost 0 bases, and 15 bases lay between the germline ends. The CDR3 has 15 amino acids. CDR3 bases: TGTGCCACCAGCTCCCCGGACGCCAACTCCTACGAGCAGTACTTC. This gives the protein CATSSPDANSYEQYF.

The chain is built from TRBV20-1 and TRBJ1-5; the match to TRBD1 covers 10 bases. The CDR3 loop spans 16 amino acids. Per germline, CDR1 DFQATT and CDR2 SNEGSKA (reference sequence). V dropped 2 bases and J dropped 2; count of bases not matched to a gene: 6. CDR3 DNA sequence: TGCAGTGCTAGACGGCTTGGGACAGGGGGCAATCAGCCCCAGCATTTT. Protein sequence: CSARRLGTGGNQPQHF.

This clonotype was found a few times. The CDR3 spells CASSPGTGRGPGELFF. CDR3 nucleotide sequence: TGTGCCAGCAGCCCCGGGACAGGGAGGGGTCCCGGGGAGCTGTTTTTT. The chain joins TRBV7-2 to TRBJ2-2; TRBD1 matches 9 bases. The germline V gene has CDR1 SGHTA and CDR2 FQGNSA. The CDR3 totals 16 residues. The V segment lost 5 bases and the J segment 6 bases; nucleotides outside the gene matches: 10.

Only a few counts were recorded for this clonotype. The chain links TRBV30 to TRBJ2-7; D remains ambiguous. CDR3 length: 12 amino acids. Germline assignment: CDR1 GTSNPN and CDR2 SVGIG (reference sequence). Trimming pared 4 bases from V and 4 bases from J, leaving 11 bases between. The CDR3 loop reads CAWKGSRYEQYF. The DNA for the CDR3 is TGTGCCTGGAAGGGTTCTCGGTACGAGCAGTACTTC. Together with reference TRBV30 and TRBJ2-7, the CDR3 gives the full variable domain: SQTIHQWPATLVQPVGSPLSLECTVEGTSNPNLYWYRQAAGRGLQLLFYSVGIGQISSEVPQNLSASRPQDRQFILSSKKLLLSDSGFYLCAWKGSRYEQYFGPGTRLTVT.

This clonotype has only a few counts. The chain combines TRBV12-3 or TRBV12-4 with TRBJ2-2; D not resolved. The CDR3 spans 13 residues. V lost 1 base and J 5 bases, leaving 5 bases between the germline ends. The CDR3: CASSLGLTGELFF. The CDR3 DNA follows: TGTGCCAGCAGTTTAGGCCTTACCGGGGAGCTGTTTTTT.

This clonotype was detected a few times. V usage is TRBV20-1 and J usage is TRBJ2-7, with 11 bases lining up with TRBD2. J lost 3 bases, V lost 4 bases, and 5 bases had no gene match. From germline, CDR1 is DFQATT and CDR2 SNEGSKA (reference sequence). This CDR3 region has 14 residues. CDR3 region: CSAKTSGRLYEQYF. CDR3 coding DNA: TGCAGTGCTAAAACTAGCGGGAGACTCTACGAGCAGTACTTC.

This chain joins TRBV6-1 and TRBJ2-3; D might be TRBD2 (6 bases). The V and J ends lost 6 bases and 2 bases respectively, with 15 bases between them. The germline gives CDR1 MNHNS, CDR2 SASEGT. There are 15 residues in the CDR3. CDR3 sequence (DNA): TGTGCCAGCAGCCCAGGCGGGGCCGTCACAGATACGCAGTATTTT. Its translation: CASSPGGAVTDTQYF.

In this sample, this clonotype turned up a few times. V and J are TRBV5-3 and TRBJ2-1; D uncertain. TRBV5-3 is known as an ORF, though its function is uncertain. The length of the CDR3 is 12 residues. The V and J ends lost 0 bases and 10 bases respectively, with 8 bases between them. DNA of the CDR3: TGTGCCAGAAGCTTGGGCGTCCAGGAGCAGTTCTTC. It yields the protein CARSLGVQEQFF.

The chain joins TRBV12-3 or TRBV12-4 to TRBJ2-3; D is tentatively TRBD1 or TRBD2 (5 bases each). CDR3 size: 16 residues. V gave up 0 bases and J gave up 0 bases, with 10 bases separating them. CDR3 nucleotide sequence: TGTGCCAGCAGTTTAGCGGGGACGGAGAGCACAGATACGCAGTATTTT. It encodes CASSLAGTESTDTQYF.

The chain uses TRBV12-3 or TRBV12-4 and TRBJ2-3; 8 bases fit TRBD1. V lost 6 bases to trimming and J lost 0 bases; unmatched junction nucleotides: 5. The CDR3 sequence is 15 residues long. The CDR3 is CASRMTGASTDTQYF. CDR3 nucleotides: TGTGCCAGCAGGATGACAGGGGCTAGCACAGATACGCAGTATTTT.

The CDR3 DNA reads TGTGCCAGCAGCCCGCGGGGGGGAGGACAAGAGACCCAGTACTTC. Its translation is CASSPRGGGQETQYF. This chain uses TRBV5-4 with TRBJ2-5; 9 nucleotides match TRBD2. The germline V gene encodes CDR1 SGHNT and CDR2 YYREEE (reference sequence). J gave up 2 bases and V 4 bases, and 6 bases lay outside the gene matches. This CDR3 is built from 15 residues.

The chain is built from TRBV7-6 and TRBJ2-5, with 9 nucleotides matching TRBD1. Germline V lookup: CDR1 SGHVS, CDR2 FNYEAQ. There are 15 residues in the CDR3. Trimming at V came to 5 bases and at J to 2 bases, leaving 6 bases not matched to a gene. The CDR3 nucleotides are TGTGCCAGCAGCCAACCCGGACAGGGGCAAGAGACCCAGTACTTC. Translated, it gives CASSQPGQGQETQYF.

The chain is built from TRBV24-1 and TRBJ1-1; D unclear. Trimming removed 4 bases from V and 1 base from J, with 9 bases in between. Germline values: CDR1 KGHDR, CDR2 SFDVKD. The CDR3 loop spans 14 amino acids. The CDR3 loop is CATSDGVWNTEAFF. The CDR3 nucleotides are TGTGCCACCAGTGACGGGGTTTGGAACACTGAAGCTTTCTTT.

The V and J genes are TRBV11-2 and TRBJ1-2; possible D gene TRBD1, 5 bases. Germline-derived CDR1 and CDR2 are SGHAT and FQNNGV. V gave up 1 base and J gave up 6 bases, with 12 bases separating them. This CDR3 spans 14 amino acids. The CDR3 DNA sequence: TGTGCCAGCAGCTTAGTGGGGGGAGTGAATGGCTACACCTTC. Translation gives CASSLVGGVNGYTF.

This clonotype has only a few counts. This rearrangement joins TRBV18 to TRBJ1-4, with D possibly being TRBD1 (5 bases). The CDR3 consists of 14 residues. Looked up from germline, CDR1 is KGHSH and CDR2 is LQKENI. The ends were cut back, 2 bases at V and 6 bases at J, with 10 bases in the middle. The CDR3 sequence is CASSPALGDEKLFF. The CDR3 coding sequence is TGTGCCAGCTCACCAGCCCTGGGGGATGAAAAACTGTTTTTT.

This clonotype was recorded a few times. V usage is TRBV7-3 and J usage is TRBJ2-3; D ambiguous. Germline lookup yields CDR1 SGHTA and CDR2 FQGTGA. Trimming cost V 2 bases and J 2 bases, with 5 bases left between them. CDR3 length: 13 amino acids. The CDR3 DNA follows: TGTGCCAGCAGCTTACTCGACACAGATACGCAGTATTTT. The encoded protein is CASSLLDTDTQYF. The full variable domain, rest sourced from reference TRBV7-3 and TRBJ2-3, is GAGVSQTPSNKVTEKGKYVELRCDPISGHTALYWYRQSLGQGPEFLIYFQGTGAADDSGLPNDRFFAVRPEGSVSTLKIQRTERGDSAVYLCASSLLDTDTQYFGPGTRLTVL.

V usage is TRBV2 and J usage is TRBJ1-2; 7 bases are a match to TRBD1. Trimming cost V 3 bases and J 2 bases; bases outside gene matches: 0. Germline V gene lookup returns CDR1 SNHLY and CDR2 FYNNEI. The CDR3 spans 13 residues. The CDR3 bases are TGTGCCAGCAGTGAGACAGGGAACTATGGCTACACCTTC. Residues: CASSETGNYGYTF.

This clonotype was detected a few times. The chain is built from TRBV24-1 and TRBJ2-1; 12 nucleotides line up with TRBD2. CDR3 length: 16 residues. V lost 5 bases, J lost 5 bases, and 6 bases stayed unmatched. CDR1 and CDR2 (germline): KGHDR, SFDVKD. The CDR3 DNA sequence: TGTGCCACCAGTGCCCCGACTAGCGGGAGCCACAATGAGCAGTTCTTC. This codes for CATSAPTSGSHNEQFF.